The source of this TCR beta chain is a study of blood T cell repertoires in COVID-19 (dated by TCRdb to 2018 to 2020). At the level of the whole study: The collaborator samples originated in the United States, Italy and Spain and spanned the acute and convalescent phases of COVID-19. The prospective study material was composed of cDNA or gDNA derived from T cells, B-cell-depleted T cells, or PBMCs. Where HLA class I and class II types were available, the types were taken from metadata supplied by the sample provider, not from assay-based typing. The samples were drawn from two sources: the first 160 participants of the ongoing ImmuneRACE study, and 1,000 to 1,500 subjects contributed by 6 global collaborators. Subjects who had been exposed to COVID-19, were actively infected with it, or had recovered from it provided the deeply sampled blood TCRbeta repertoires that made up the dataset. Sample metadata almost always included a de-identified subject ID, COVID-19 status, age in years and sex. The repertoires were released in a freely available public database intended as a resource for research on the immune response to SARS-CoV-2.

Each collaborating institution followed its own protocols to collect whole blood in K2EDTA tubes. For TCRbeta analysis, collaborators shipped samples in one of three forms: frozen whole blood, isolated PBMCs, or DNA extracted from either of those sample types. Findings and caveats that apply to the study as a whole: The quantity of clinical and demographic metadata differed by source and by participant and was supplied without curation.

For this clone: The target of this receptor is not known. The germline gene is not matched at one end of the junction; a read error may be the cause.

The germline V gene specifies MNHEY as CDR1 and SVGAGI as CDR2. The CDR3 goes from the cysteine to the phenylalanine over 15 residues. The CDR3 DNA has 45 bases and is translated from base 1. TCRbeta CDR3 regions were amplified from genomic DNA by means of the immunoSEQ Assay, a bias-controlled multiplex PCR. The paper's processing steps were these. Within the assay, amplification of reference gene primers was used to estimate how many nucleated cells each sample contained. Sequence reads were collapsed and filtered to measure the absolute abundance of every unique TCRbeta CDR3 rearrangement. For each sample, productive Simpson clonality was calculated by taking the square root of Simpson's diversity index across productive rearrangements. TCRdb mirrors the immuneACCESS table, restricted to in-frame sequences. Some clones are absent from its copies; in checked studies, under half trace to an unresolved V gene, and the reason for the others is unknown. Clone size and V and J calls were adopted from that table, with D and trimming inferred from the DNA. This sample has approximately 40,000 clones in its table, and 75% to 90% of those were observed once. The top ten hold approximately 8.8% of the sample.

The sequence was obtained from a woman in her 70s with acute or convalescent COVID-19. This receptor chain uses TRBV6-5 and TRBJ2-2; 8 bases in the junction line up with TRBD1. Sequencing was performed on peripheral blood. The DNA sequence is given as TGTGCCAGCAGCTACTTCAGGACAGGGATGGGGGAGCTGTTTTTT. It translates to CASSYFRTGMGELFF.